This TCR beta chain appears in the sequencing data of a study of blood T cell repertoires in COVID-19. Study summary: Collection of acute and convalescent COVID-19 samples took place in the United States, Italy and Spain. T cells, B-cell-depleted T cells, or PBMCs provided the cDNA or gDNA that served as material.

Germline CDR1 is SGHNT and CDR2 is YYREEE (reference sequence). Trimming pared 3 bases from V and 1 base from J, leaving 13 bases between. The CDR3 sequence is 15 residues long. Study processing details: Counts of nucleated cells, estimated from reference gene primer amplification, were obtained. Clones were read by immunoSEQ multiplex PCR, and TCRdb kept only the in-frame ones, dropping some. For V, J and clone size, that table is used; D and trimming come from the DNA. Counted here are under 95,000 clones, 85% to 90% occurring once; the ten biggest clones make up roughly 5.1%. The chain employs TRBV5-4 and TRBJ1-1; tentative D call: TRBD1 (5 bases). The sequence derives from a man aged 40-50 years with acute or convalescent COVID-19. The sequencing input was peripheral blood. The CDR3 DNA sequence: TGTGCCAGCAGCTCCGCCAGGGCGCCGAACACTGAAGCTTTCTTT. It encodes CASSSARAPNTEAFF.